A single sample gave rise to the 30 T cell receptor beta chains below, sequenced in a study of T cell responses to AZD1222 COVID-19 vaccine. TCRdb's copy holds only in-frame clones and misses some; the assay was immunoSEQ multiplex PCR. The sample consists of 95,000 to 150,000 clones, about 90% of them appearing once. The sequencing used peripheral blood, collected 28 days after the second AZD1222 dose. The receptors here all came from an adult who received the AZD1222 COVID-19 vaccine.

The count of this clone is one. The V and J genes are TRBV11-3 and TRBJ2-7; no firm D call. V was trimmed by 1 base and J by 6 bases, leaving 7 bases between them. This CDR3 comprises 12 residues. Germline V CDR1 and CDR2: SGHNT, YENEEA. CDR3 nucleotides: TGTGCCAGCAGCTTAGGAGAAGGCGAGCAGTACTTC. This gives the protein CASSLGEGEQYF.

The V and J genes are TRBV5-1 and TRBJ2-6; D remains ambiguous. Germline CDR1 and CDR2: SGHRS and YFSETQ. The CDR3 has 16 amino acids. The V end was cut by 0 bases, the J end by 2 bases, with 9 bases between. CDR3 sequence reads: CASSLADGPGANVLTF. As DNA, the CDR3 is TGCGCCAGCAGCTTGGCGGACGGGCCTGGGGCCAACGTCCTGACTTTC.

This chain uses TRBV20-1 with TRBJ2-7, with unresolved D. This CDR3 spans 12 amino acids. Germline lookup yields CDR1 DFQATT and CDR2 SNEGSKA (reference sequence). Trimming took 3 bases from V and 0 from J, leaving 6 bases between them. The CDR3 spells CSASSSSYEQYF. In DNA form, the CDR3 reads TGCAGTGCTAGTTCTAGCTCCTACGAGCAGTACTTC.

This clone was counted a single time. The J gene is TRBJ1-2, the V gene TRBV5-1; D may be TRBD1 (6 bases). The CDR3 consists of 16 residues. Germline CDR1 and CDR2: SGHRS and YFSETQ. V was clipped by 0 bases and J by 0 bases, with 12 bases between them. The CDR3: CASSLVGGATNYGYTF. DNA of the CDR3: TGCGCCAGCAGCTTGGTTGGGGGGGCGACTAACTATGGCTACACCTTC.

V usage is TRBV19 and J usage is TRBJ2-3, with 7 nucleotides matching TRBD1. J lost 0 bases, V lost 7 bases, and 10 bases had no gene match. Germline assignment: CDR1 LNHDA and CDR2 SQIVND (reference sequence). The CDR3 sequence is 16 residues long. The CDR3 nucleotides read TGTGCCAGTACTCGACAGGGTCCCTCCAGCACAGATACGCAGTATTTT. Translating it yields CASTRQGPSSTDTQYF. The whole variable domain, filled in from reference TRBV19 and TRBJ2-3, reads DGGITQSPKYLFRKEGQNVTLSCEQNLNHDAMYWYRQDPGQGLRLIYYSQIVNDFQKGDIAEGYSVSREKKESFPLTVTSAQKNPTAFYLCASTRQGPSSTDTQYFGPGTRLTVL.

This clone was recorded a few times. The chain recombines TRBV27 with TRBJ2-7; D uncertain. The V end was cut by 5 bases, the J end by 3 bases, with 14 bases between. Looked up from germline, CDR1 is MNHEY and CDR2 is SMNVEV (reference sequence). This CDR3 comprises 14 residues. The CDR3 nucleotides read TGTGCCAGCAGTCGTGTATCTCGAGGCTACGAGCAGTACTTC. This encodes CASSRVSRGYEQYF.

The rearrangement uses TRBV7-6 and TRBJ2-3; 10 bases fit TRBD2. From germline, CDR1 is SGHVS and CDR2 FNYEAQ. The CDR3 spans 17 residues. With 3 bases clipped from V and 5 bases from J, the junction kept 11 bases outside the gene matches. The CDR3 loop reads CASSFPGVAGGEDTQYF. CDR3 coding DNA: TGTGCCAGCAGCTTCCCCGGGGTAGCGGGAGGCGAAGATACGCAGTATTTT.

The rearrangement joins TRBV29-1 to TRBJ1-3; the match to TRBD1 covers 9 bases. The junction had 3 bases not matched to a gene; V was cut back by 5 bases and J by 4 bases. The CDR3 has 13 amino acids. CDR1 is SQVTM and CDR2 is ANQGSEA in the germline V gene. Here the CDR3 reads CSVRTGDGNTIYF. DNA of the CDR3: TGCAGCGTTCGGACAGGGGACGGAAACACCATATATTTT.

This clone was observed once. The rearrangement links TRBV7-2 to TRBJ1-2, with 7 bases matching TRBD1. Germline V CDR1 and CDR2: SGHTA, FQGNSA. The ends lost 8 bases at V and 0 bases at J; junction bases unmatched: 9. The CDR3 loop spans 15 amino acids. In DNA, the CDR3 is TGTGCCAGCGCACCTGACAGGGCCCCTAACTATGGCTACACCTTC. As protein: CASAPDRAPNYGYTF. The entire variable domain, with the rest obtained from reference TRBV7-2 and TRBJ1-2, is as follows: GAGVSQSPSNKVTEKGKDVELRCDPISGHTALYWYRQSLGQGLEFLIYFQGNSAPDKSGLPSDRFSAERTGGSVSTLTIQRTQQEDSAVYLCASAPDRAPNYGYTFGSGTRLTVV.

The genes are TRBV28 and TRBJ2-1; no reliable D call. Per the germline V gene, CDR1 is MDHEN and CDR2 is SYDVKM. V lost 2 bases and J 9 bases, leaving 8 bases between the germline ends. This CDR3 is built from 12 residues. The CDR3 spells CASSLGWGEQFF. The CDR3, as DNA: TGTGCCAGCAGTTTAGGGTGGGGTGAGCAGTTCTTC.

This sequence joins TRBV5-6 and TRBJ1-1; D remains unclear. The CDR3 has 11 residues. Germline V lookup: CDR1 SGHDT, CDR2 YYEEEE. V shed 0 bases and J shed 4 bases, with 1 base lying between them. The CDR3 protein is CASSLGTEAFF. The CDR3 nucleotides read TGTGCCAGCAGCTTGGGCACTGAAGCTTTCTTT.

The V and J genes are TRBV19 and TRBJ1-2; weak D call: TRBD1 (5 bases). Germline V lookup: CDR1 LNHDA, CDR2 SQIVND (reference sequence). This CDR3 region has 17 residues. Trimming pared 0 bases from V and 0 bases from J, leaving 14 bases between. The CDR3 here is CASSIDLGPYTNYGYTF. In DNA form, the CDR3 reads TGTGCCAGTAGTATAGATTTGGGACCATACACTAACTATGGCTACACCTTC.

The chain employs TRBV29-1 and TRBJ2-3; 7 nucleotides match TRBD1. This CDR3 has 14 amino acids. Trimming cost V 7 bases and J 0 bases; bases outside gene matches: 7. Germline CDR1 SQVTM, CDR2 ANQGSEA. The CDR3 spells CSARQGLSTDTQYF. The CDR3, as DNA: TGCAGCGCACGACAGGGATTGAGCACAGATACGCAGTATTTT.

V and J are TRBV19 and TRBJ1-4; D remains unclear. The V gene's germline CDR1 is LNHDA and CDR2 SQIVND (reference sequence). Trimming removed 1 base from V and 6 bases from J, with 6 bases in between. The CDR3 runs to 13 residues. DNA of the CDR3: TGTGCCAGTAGTATAGGGGCAGATGAAAAACTGTTTTTT. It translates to CASSIGADEKLFF.

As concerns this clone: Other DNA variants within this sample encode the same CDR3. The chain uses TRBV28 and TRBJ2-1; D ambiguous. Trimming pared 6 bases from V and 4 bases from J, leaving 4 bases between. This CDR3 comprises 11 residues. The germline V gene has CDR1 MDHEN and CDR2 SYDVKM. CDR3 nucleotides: TGTGCCAGCAGCTCTTACAATGAGCAGTTCTTC. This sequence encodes CASSSYNEQFF.

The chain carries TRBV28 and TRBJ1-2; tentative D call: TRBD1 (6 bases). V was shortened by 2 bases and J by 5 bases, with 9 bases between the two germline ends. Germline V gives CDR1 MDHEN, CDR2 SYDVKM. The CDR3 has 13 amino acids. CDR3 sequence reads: CASSLKRGYGYTF. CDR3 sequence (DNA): TGTGCCAGCAGTTTAAAGAGGGGGTATGGCTACACCTTC.

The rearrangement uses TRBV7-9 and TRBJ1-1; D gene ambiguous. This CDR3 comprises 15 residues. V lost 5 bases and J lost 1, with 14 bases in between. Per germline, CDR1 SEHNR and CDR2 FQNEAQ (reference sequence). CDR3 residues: CASSRRLGSNTEAFF. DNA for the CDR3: TGTGCCAGCAGCCGCCGGCTGGGGTCGAACACTGAAGCTTTCTTT. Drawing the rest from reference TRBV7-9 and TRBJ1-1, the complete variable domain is DTGVSQNPRHKITKRGQNVTFRCDPISEHNRLYWYRQTLGQGPEFLTYFQNEAQLEKSRLLSDRFSAERPKGSFSTLEIQRTEQGDSAMYLCASSRRLGSNTEAFFGQGTRLTVV.

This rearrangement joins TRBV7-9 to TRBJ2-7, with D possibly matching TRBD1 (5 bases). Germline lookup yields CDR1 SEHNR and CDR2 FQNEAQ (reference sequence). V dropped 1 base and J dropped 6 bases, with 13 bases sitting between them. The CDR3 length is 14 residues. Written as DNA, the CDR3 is TGTGCCAGCAGCTTAGAAACAGGCCTGGGCGAGCAGTACTTC. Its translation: CASSLETGLGEQYF.

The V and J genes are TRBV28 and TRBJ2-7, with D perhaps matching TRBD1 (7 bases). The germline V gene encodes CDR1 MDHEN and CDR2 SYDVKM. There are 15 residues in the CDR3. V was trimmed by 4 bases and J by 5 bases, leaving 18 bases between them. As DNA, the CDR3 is TGTGCCAGCAGTTCCCCCAGGGGGGCTAAAGACGAGCAGTACTTC. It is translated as CASSSPRGAKDEQYF.

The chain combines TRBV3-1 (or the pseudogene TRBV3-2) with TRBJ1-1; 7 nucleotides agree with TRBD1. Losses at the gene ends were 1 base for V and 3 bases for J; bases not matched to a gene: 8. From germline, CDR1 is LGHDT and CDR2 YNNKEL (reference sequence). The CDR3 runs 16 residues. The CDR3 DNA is TGTGCCAGCAGCCAAGTCGGTCGGAGGGGGCACACTGAAGCTTTCTTT. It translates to CASSQVGRRGHTEAFF.

The CDR3 nucleotides read TGTGCCAGTAGTACTCCGGGACTCAGCTCTGGGGCCAACGTCCTGACTTTC. Protein: CASSTPGLSSGANVLTF. This chain uses TRBV19 with TRBJ2-6, with D possibly matching TRBD2 (6 bases). This CDR3 is 17 amino acids long. V lost 4 bases and J 0 bases, leaving 13 bases between the germline ends. The V gene's germline CDR1 is LNHDA and CDR2 SQIVND (reference sequence).

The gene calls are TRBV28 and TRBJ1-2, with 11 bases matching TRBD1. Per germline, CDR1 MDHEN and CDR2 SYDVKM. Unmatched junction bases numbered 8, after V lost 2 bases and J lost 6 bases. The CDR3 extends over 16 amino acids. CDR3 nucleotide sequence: TGTGCCAGCAGTTTAGTTTTCGGACAGGGGGCCGATGGCTACACCTTC. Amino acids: CASSLVFGQGADGYTF.

This chain's CDR3 is CASSPTGGVFYEQYF. The CDR3 DNA is TGTGCCAGCTCACCCACCGGGGGCGTATTCTACGAGCAGTACTTC. V usage is TRBV18 and J usage is TRBJ2-7; D might be TRBD1 or TRBD2, each matching 6 bases. CDR1 is KGHSH, CDR2 LQKENI, per germline. CDR3 length: 15 residues. With 3 bases removed from V and 3 bases from J, the gap between germline ends came to 15 bases.

The CDR3 is CASSLAGDSAEQYF. The CDR3 DNA sequence: TGCGCCAGCAGCCTAGCGGGAGACTCCGCCGAGCAGTACTTC. This sequence joins TRBV5-1 and TRBJ2-7, with 10 bases lining up with TRBD2. The CDR3 is 14 residues long. Germline CDR1 SGHRS, CDR2 YFSETQ. The V gene end was trimmed by 4 bases and the J gene end by 6 bases; junction bases not matched to a gene: 7.

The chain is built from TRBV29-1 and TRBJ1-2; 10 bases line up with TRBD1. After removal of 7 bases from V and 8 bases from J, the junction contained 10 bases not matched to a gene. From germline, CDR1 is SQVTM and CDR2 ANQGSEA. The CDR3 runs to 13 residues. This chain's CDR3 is CSASSTGGGGYTF. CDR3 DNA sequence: TGCAGCGCTTCCTCGACAGGGGGCGGGGGCTACACCTTC.

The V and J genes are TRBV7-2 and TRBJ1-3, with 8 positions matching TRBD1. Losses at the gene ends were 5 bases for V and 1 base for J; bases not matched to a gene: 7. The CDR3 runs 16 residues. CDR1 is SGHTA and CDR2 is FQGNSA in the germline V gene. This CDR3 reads CASSPGTGLSGNTIYF. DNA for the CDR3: TGTGCCAGCAGCCCAGGGACAGGCTTGTCTGGAAACACCATATATTTT.

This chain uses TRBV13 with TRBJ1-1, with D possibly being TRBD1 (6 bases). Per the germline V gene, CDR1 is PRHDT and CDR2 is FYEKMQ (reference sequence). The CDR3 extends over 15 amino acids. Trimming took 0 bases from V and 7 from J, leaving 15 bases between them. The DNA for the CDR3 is TGTGCCAGCAGCTTAGGAGGAGGGGGGGAGGATGAAGCTTTCTTT. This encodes CASSLGGGGEDEAFF.

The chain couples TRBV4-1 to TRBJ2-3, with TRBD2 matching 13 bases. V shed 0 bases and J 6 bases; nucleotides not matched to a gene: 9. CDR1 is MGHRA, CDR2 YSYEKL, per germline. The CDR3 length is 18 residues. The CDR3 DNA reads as TGCGCCAGCAGCCAAGATTTCACTAGCGGGGGGGCAGGGGATACGCAGTATTTT. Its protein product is CASSQDFTSGGAGDTQYF.

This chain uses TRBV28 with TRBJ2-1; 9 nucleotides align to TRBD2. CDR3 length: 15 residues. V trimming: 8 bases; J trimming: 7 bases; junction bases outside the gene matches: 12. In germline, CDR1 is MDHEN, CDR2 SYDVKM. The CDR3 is CASFLAGSRGNEQFF. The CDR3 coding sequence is TGTGCCAGCTTCCTAGCGGGATCTCGGGGGAATGAGCAGTTCTTC.

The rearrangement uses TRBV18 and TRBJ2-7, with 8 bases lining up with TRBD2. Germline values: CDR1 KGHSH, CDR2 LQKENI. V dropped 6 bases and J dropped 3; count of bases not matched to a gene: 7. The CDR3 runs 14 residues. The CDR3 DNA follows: TGTGCCAGCTCGCCCGGGACTAGGAGCTACGAGCAGTACTTC. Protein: CASSPGTRSYEQYF. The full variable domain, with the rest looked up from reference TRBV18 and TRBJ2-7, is NAGVMQNPRHLVRRRGQEARLRCSPMKGHSHVYWYRQLPEEGLKFMVYLQKENIIDESGMPKERFSAEFPKEGPSILRIQQVVRGDSAAYFCASSPGTRSYEQYFGPGTRLTVT.